This T cell receptor (beta chain) was retrieved from a study of post-analysis software for immune sequencing data. General observations from the study: The five TRBV segments detected at higher frequency in patients than in controls included TRBV5-6, TRBV5-1 and TRBV20-1. F measure clustering grouped samples strongly by preparation batch.

On this clonotype: What it binds is not known.

The authors incorporated unique molecular identifiers into the TCR beta cDNA libraries. When about 0.85 to 11 million T cells were used, they gave some 520,000 cDNA molecules. TCRdb re-called the PCR reads through MiXCR, storing one row per CDR3 protein. The data contain over 700,000 distinct CDR3 sequences, 30% of them seen just once; the ten biggest clones take up approximately 0.55%. The CDR3 is 12 residues long. The germline V gene encodes CDR1 ENHRY and CDR2 SYGVKD. V lost 4 bases, J lost 2 bases, and 0 bases lay in between. The chain couples TRBV10-3 to TRBJ2-6; no definite D call. The receptor's source is a girl between 10 and 17 years old with multiple sclerosis. Sequencing was carried out using blood. As DNA, the CDR3 is TGTGCCATCAGTGCTGGGGCCAACGTCCTGACTTTC. This translates into CAISAGANVLTF.